This record concerns one T cell receptor beta chain sequence. What it recognizes is unknown. The PCR had 60 Vbeta and 13 Jbeta primers. Source study methods: A later analysis counted approximately 88 million unique TCR beta chains, roughly 11 million shared. Generated by immunoSEQ multiplex PCR, the TCRdb table keeps only in-frame clones and is missing some. The DNA gave D and trimming, while V, J and clone size come from that table. The sample lists roughly 170,000 clones; approximately 71% were seen once. This sample was taken from a study of cytomegalovirus exposure and HLA in healthy donors. Healthy people donating bone marrow made up the donors. V shed 6 bases and J shed 6 bases, with 15 bases lying between them. The V gene's germline CDR1 is MNHEY and CDR2 SMNVEV (reference sequence). The CDR3 extends over 13 amino acids. Findings of the study overall: About 90% or about 30% of the time was how often most TCR beta V segments were productive, according to an earlier analysis. Judged likely to be a sequencing artifact was a cluster of highly shared sequence variants.

This clonotype originated in a girl aged 5 to 17 in good health and CMV-seronegative. The rearrangement joins TRBV27 to TRBJ2-7; D is possibly TRBD2 (5 bases). The sequencing input was PBMCs. CDR3 sequence reads: CASRRTARGEQYF. The CDR3 DNA sequence: TGTGCCAGCAGGCGGACCGCCCGGGGCGAGCAGTACTTC.